This T cell receptor beta chain was found in a study of T cells in Graves' hyperthyroidism and ophthalmopathy (dated by TCRdb to between 2018 and 2021). Concerning the study at large: Peripheral blood samples were taken at initial diagnosis, before any treatment was given. Prospective prediction of ophthalmopathy was tested in an independent validation cohort consisting of roughly 19 hyperthyroidism patients and approximately 16 patients who later progressed to ophthalmopathy. Following sampling, methimazole starting at 30 mg daily was given to hyperthyroidism patients, and high-dose intravenous methylprednisolone was given to ophthalmopathy patients. For training and testing, the roughly 97 patients in the discovery cohort were randomly divided in a 7:3 ratio. Thyroid tissue and blood T-cell repertoires from several Graves' hyperthyroidism patients were also compared in the study. To identify distinguishing TCR V-J signatures, a discovery cohort of 100 patients was used, comprising roughly 45 with Graves' ophthalmopathy and roughly 60 with stable Graves' hyperthyroidism. According to the paper, TCR Vbeta CDR3 sequencing was carried out on roughly 130 peripheral blood samples, which came from over 40 ophthalmopathy, roughly 75 hyperthyroidism and roughly 17 progressor patients. Broader findings and caveats from the paper: Most expanded thyroid clonotypes (frequency above 0.001) were also found in blood, which suggests that blood repertoires may mirror thyroid immune responses. During validation, the model predicted progression to ophthalmopathy a median of around six months ahead of onset, with approximately 71% sensitivity and roughly 75% specificity. No statistical method was used to fix the sample size in advance, and group allocation was not hidden from the investigators. A model built on a 13 V-J signature distinguished ophthalmopathy from stable hyperthyroidism, reaching around 90% sensitivity and around 81% specificity in cross-validation and 80%/75% in testing.

Graves' hyperthyroidism was defined as stable when no progression to ophthalmopathy occurred over 18 months of follow-up. Hyperthyroidism patients were newly diagnosed, had a disease duration of under 2 months, and were aged 18 to 65 years. The study excluded patients with uncontrolled infections, other autoimmune diseases, pregnancy or lactation. Clinical symptoms, serum thyroxine and TRAb, thyroid ultrasound, and orbital computed tomography formed the basis for the diagnoses. PBMCs were separated from about 10 ml of fresh peripheral blood using Ficoll-Paque density gradient centrifugation. Trizol reagent was used to extract total RNA, and RNA quality was then checked on an Agilent 2100 Bioanalyzer. The TCR beta CDR3 regions were amplified from the RNA transcripts. The first round of RT-PCR for the TCR CDR3 was performed with the HTBI primer set and the Qiagen OneStep RT-PCR kit. The libraries were constructed in a second round of multiplex PCR and then size-selected and purified. The libraries were sequenced on an Illumina HiSeq2000 using paired-end 100 bp reads. The study's processing was this. SOAPnuke was used to process the raw data, throwing out any read that contained adapters or uncalled bases, had a mean Phred below 15, or lacked an exact constant-primer or identifier match. High-quality paired reads were merged using COPE v1.2.5, and each unique nucleotide sequence was defined as a clonotype. MiTCR v1.1 was used to align clonotypes to the IMGT TRBV, TRBD and TRBJ reference segments. Only V-J combinations with frequency above 0.0001, covering about 99% of repertoires, were analysed. The TCS score was defined as F50 (clonal expansion) divided by E x V (chaos), with BLOSUM62-based TCRdist calculated between CDR3 peptides within each V-J. Welch's t-statistics and random forest reduced around 520 V-J features to 10 to 15, which were used in a naive Bayes classifier (R e1071). Using fastp at Q25 and MiXCR, TCRdb reprocessed the public reads and kept productive beta chains. Each entry merges the rows of one CDR3 protein and shows their most common DNA and genes. These V and J calls are TCRdb output, not the study's own analysis. In this sample the table shows around 580,000 distinct CDR3 sequences, 15% to 20% of which occur a single time. The leading ten clones occupy 15% to 20% of the sample.

The germline V gene (reference sequence) provides CDR1 SGHKS and CDR2 YYEKEE. The CDR3 sequence holds 14 residues, the cysteine and phenylalanine included. The entry retains the CDR3 DNA only, 42 bases that are in frame from base 1. V drops 4 bases and J drops 1 base, leaving 11 bases in between. This clonotype came up many times. This clone's antigen is unknown. No quality values exist for individual bases; no much larger clone is one base distant. The rearrangement joined TRBV5-5 to TRBJ1-1, with the D gene not confidently named. The sequenced sample was blood. The TCR comes from a woman between 18 and 29 years old with Graves' hyperthyroidism. The CDR3 region reads CASSPLSKNTEAFF. The base sequence is TGTGCCAGCAGCCCTCTCTCGAAGAACACTGAAGCTTTCTTT.